The source of this T cell receptor (beta chain) is a study of cytotoxic CD8 clonotypes in ibrutinib-treated CLL. Measured with immunoSEQ multiplex PCR; TCRdb has only the in-frame clones, and not every one. This sample has over 100,000 clones, with more than 55% found just once. This clone was detected many times. Germline V gene lookup returns CDR1 SGHRS and CDR2 YFSETQ. V lost 4 bases and J lost 1; bases outside the gene matches: 3. The CDR3 runs to 15 residues. This receptor was obtained from a human donor with chronic lymphocytic leukemia. The material sequenced was PBMCs, taken after 24 months of ibrutinib treatment. V and J are TRBV5-1 and TRBJ2-2; TRBD1 aligns across 8 bases. The CDR3 sequence: CASSPGQENTGELFF. The DNA for the CDR3 is TGCGCCAGCAGCCCGGGACAGGAGAACACCGGGGAGCTGTTTTTT. The variable domain in full, with the rest retrieved from reference TRBV5-1 and TRBJ2-2, is KAGVTQTPRYLIKTRGQQVTLSCSPISGHRSVSWYQQTPGQGLQFLFEYFSETQRNKGNFPGRFSGRQFSNSRSEMNVSTLELGDSALYLCASSPGQENTGELFFGEGSRLTVL.